This TCR beta chain was profiled in a study of blood T cell repertoires in COVID-19. Under the authors' procedure: Amplification of reference gene primers was used by the study to estimate nucleated cell counts. Here immunoSEQ multiplex PCR was the method, and the copy in TCRdb shows in-frame clones only, minus some. V, J and clone size reflect that table, while D and trimming were determined from the DNA. The sample carries 130,000 or so clones, roughly 90% recorded once. Seattle's cohort entered during active infection and was followed longitudinally. This CDR3 is built from 16 residues. V lost 5 bases and J 0 bases, leaving 16 bases between the germline ends. Germline assignment: CDR1 SGHAT and CDR2 FQNNGV.

The sequencing input was peripheral blood. The chain employs TRBV11-2 and TRBJ1-2; possible D gene TRBD1, 5 bases. This TCR was recovered from a man in his 60s with COVID-19, enrolled during active disease. CDR3 nucleotide sequence: TGTGCCAGCAGCCCGATCCGGGGGAGGTCTAACTATGGCTACACCTTC. Amino acids: CASSPIRGRSNYGYTF.